The clone carrying this TCR beta chain came up many times. The use of genomic DNA as template underpinned the TCR beta VDJ and CDR3 profiling. TCRdb called the reads again in MiXCR, with one record for every CDR3 protein. Of about 180,000 distinct CDR3 sequences in the sample, approximately 49% were seen once. CDR3 length equals 16 residues. V was pared by 2 bases and J by 6 bases, with 14 bases between. Germline CDR1 SGHVS, CDR2 FNYEAQ. This sample is part of a study of CD8+CD57+ T cells in acquired aplastic anemia. Overall study context: Healthy-donor CD4+ cells averaged approximately 9.8 million reads.

The specimen sequenced was sorted CD4+, CD8+, or CD8+CD57+ T cells (not recorded which) from PBMCs. V and J are TRBV7-6 and TRBJ1-6; D might be TRBD1 (6 bases). The TCR sequence derives from a human donor in good health. The CDR3 loop reads CASSLSPRTANSPLHF. For the CDR3, the DNA is TGTGCCAGCAGCTTAAGTCCACGGACAGCTAATTCACCCCTCCACTTT.